These T cell receptor beta chains were read from a single sample in a study of T-cell reconstitution after alpha-beta-depleted transplantation in children. MiXCR, run by TCRdb on the PCR reads, gives a single entry per CDR3 protein. The profile shows almost 400,000 distinct CDR3 sequences, roughly 22% of them singletons. The sequencing here drew on PBMCs from the stem cell graft donor, taken from the stem cell graft. Every receptor here comes from a human donor who donated a stem cell graft to a child with acute myeloid leukemia. Each CDR3 is given with its conserved first and last residue. Fields, in order: J gene, clone size, D gene, V gene, CDR3 DNA, CDR3 protein. D genes are given only for firm matches. Expanded clones are given a class, and other clones once, few, many or no size at all.

TRBJ1-1 | few | TRBD1 | TRBV20-1 | TGCAGTGCTGCCCGGGACAGTGTCCTCGCTGAAGCTTTCTTT | CSAARDSVLAEAFF
TRBJ2-7 | - | TRBD1 | TRBV12-3/TRBV12-4 | TGTGCCAGCAGTCCCCGGACAGGGGGAGTCGAGCAGTACTTC | CASSPRTGGVEQYF
TRBJ2-7 | many | - | TRBV28 | TGTGCCACACTGGCAGCCTACGAGCAGTACTTC | CATLAAYEQYF
TRBJ2-3 | many | - | TRBV4-1 | TGCGCCAGCAGCAAGAACGGGGCTCGCACAGATACGCAGTATTTT | CASSKNGARTDTQYF
TRBJ2-2 | few | TRBD1 | TRBV11-1 | TGTGCCAGCAGCCCACGGACAGGGGGCAGAGGAACAACCGGGGAGCTGTTTTTT | CASSPRTGGRGTTGELFF
TRBJ2-7 | - | - | TRBV20-1 | TGCAGTGCTGCAGATGGGGGCGCCTACGAGCAGTACTTC | CSAADGGAYEQYF
TRBJ2-1 | - | TRBD1 | TRBV5-1 | TGCGCCAGCAGCTGGGGGACAGGGGGCTTCAATGAGCAGTTCTTC | CASSWGTGGFNEQFF
TRBJ2-7 | few | TRBD2 | TRBV29-1 | TGCAGCGTTGTATTGATGGGCGGGAGCTACGAGCAGTACTTC | CSVVLMGGSYEQYF
TRBJ2-7 | many | TRBD2 | TRBV20-1 | TGCAGTGCTGGACTAGCGGGAGGGCCCTACGAGCAGTACTTC | CSAGLAGGPYEQYF
TRBJ1-2 | many | - | TRBV10-3 | TGTGCCATCAGTGAAAGAGACAGGAACTATGGCTACACCTTC | CAISERDRNYGYTF
TRBJ2-1 | - | TRBD2 | TRBV5-1 | TGCGCCAGCAGGTCTGTGGTTAGCGGGAGGGCCAATGAGCAGTTCTTC | CASRSVVSGRANEQFF
TRBJ2-7 | few | TRBD2 | TRBV4-2 | TGTGCCAGCAGCCCGGGCGGGACTAGCATCCACGAGCAGTACTTC | CASSPGGTSIHEQYF
TRBJ2-7 | many | - | TRBV6-2/TRBV6-3 | TGTGCCAGCAGTTACGGCTCGCCGGCCGAGCAGTACTTC | CASSYGSPAEQYF
TRBJ2-7 | - | TRBD2 | TRBV12-3/TRBV12-4 | TGTGCCAGCAGGAAAAGCGGGAGGTCCTACGAGCAGTACTTC | CASRKSGRSYEQYF
TRBJ2-7 | - | - | TRBV5-4 | TGTGCCAGCAGCTTGGGGGGGGCAATTGGCGAGCAGTACTTC | CASSLGGAIGEQYF
TRBJ2-6 | - | TRBD1 | TRBV25-1 | TGTGCCAGTACCGGACAGGGGGGGGCTGGGGCCAACGTCCTGACTTTC | CASTGQGGAGANVLTF
TRBJ2-5 | few | TRBD2 | TRBV29-1 | TGCAGCGTTGAACCGGTAGCGGGAGAGACCCAGTACTTC | CSVEPVAGETQYF